These 13 T cell receptor beta chains share one sample of origin, sequenced in a study of Graves' ophthalmopathy and Graves' hyperthyroidism. Transcripts of RNA were the source for amplifying TCR beta CDR3 regions. Amplification began with first-round RT-PCR using HTBI primers, then second-round multiplex PCR was performed. TCRdb re-analysed the multiplex PCR reads in MiXCR, keeping a single row per CDR3 protein. The data contain about 24,000 distinct CDR3 sequences, 45% to 60% of them singletons. The material sequenced was peripheral blood. The receptors stem from an adult woman with stable Graves' hyperthyroidism.

V gene TRBV9 combines with J gene TRBJ2-3, with a possible D match to TRBD1 (6 bases). V dropped 2 bases and J dropped 5 bases, with 9 bases sitting between them. Per the germline V gene, CDR1 is SGDLS and CDR2 is YYNGEE. The CDR3 contains 13 residues. The CDR3 region has the DNA TGTGCCAGCAGCGTGGGGGCGGGAGATACGCAGTATTTT. Its translation is CASSVGAGDTQYF.

J is TRBJ2-7 and V is TRBV20-1; TRBD2 aligns across 12 bases. This CDR3 is 15 amino acids long. Germline trimming cut 6 bases from V and 6 bases from J; bases unmatched to any gene: 12. CDR1 is DFQATT and CDR2 is SNEGSKA in the germline V gene (reference sequence). The DNA of the CDR3 is TGCAGTGCGCAGGACCCTAGCGGGAGGGCCTCCGAGCAGTACTTC. Encoded protein: CSAQDPSGRASEQYF.

V usage is TRBV24-1 and J usage is TRBJ2-1; D possibly corresponds to TRBD2 (5 bases). The CDR3 contains 17 residues. Germline assignment: CDR1 KGHDR and CDR2 SFDVKD. Trimming shortened V by 7 bases and J by 4 bases, and 22 bases separated the two germline ends. The DNA of the CDR3 is TGTGCCACCAGCAGCCAAGGGATGGAGCGGATTTACAATGAGCAGTTCTTC. This sequence encodes CATSSQGMERIYNEQFF.

This clonotype was picked up many times. DNA of the CDR3: TGTGCCAGCAGTATAGGACCTGAAAAACTGTTTTTT. Its protein product is CASSIGPEKLFF. This chain uses TRBV28 with TRBJ1-4, with D unresolved. CDR1 and CDR2 from the germline V gene are MDHEN and SYDVKM. V was clipped by 5 bases and J by 7 bases, with 8 bases between them. The CDR3 spans 12 residues.

A word on this clonotype: Compared with germline, one end of the junction differs, possibly owing to a read error. The rearrangement links TRBV6-2 or TRBV6-3 to TRBJ2-7; 7 nucleotides match TRBD2. CDR1 is MNHEY, CDR2 SVGEGT, per germline. This CDR3 contains 18 residues. The CDR3 protein is CATLGIGWMAGAGYKQYF. In DNA, the CDR3 is TGTGCCACCTTAGGGATAGGGTGGATGGCGGGAGCAGGCTACAAGCAGTACTTC.

The rearrangement uses TRBV6-4 and TRBJ2-7; TRBD1 agrees at 11 bases. V lost 8 bases, J lost 3 bases, and 3 bases stayed unmatched. This CDR3 has 13 residues. Germline lookup yields CDR1 MRHNA and CDR2 SNTAGT. The CDR3 coding sequence is TGTGCCAGCCCCGGGACAGGGGGCTACGAGCAGTACTTC. Translated: CASPGTGGYEQYF.

The chain recombines TRBV29-1 with TRBJ2-2; D perhaps matches TRBD1 (6 bases). Germline loops: CDR1 SQVTM, CDR2 ANQGSEA. The CDR3 has 16 residues. Trimming cost V 4 bases and J 5 bases, with 20 bases left between them. CDR3 in DNA: TGCAGCGTTGCTTTATTGTCAGGGGACGAAACCGGGGAGCTGTTTTTT. This encodes CSVALLSGDETGELFF.

In its sample, this clonotype ranks as medium-sized. The chain is built from TRBV9 and TRBJ2-7; D possibly uses TRBD1 or TRBD2 (5 bases each). The CDR3 has 13 residues. CDR1 is SGDLS, CDR2 YYNGEE, per germline. Trimming removed 5 bases at V and 5 bases at J, with 14 bases between. The CDR3 loop is CASSGRDPNEQYF. The CDR3 region has the DNA TGTGCCAGCAGTGGACGGGACCCCAACGAGCAGTACTTC.

DNA of the CDR3: TGTGCCAGCCCCGGGACTAGCGGGGGGGGCTACACAGATACGCAGTATTTT. This gives the protein CASPGTSGGGYTDTQYF. The rearrangement joins TRBV6-4 to TRBJ2-3; TRBD2 aligns across 16 bases. Germline CDR1 reads MRHNA; CDR2 reads SNTAGT. The ends lost 8 bases at V and 2 bases at J; junction bases unmatched: 7. The CDR3 is 17 amino acids.

J is TRBJ2-1 and V is TRBV5-1; maybe TRBD1 (5 bases). This CDR3 is 17 amino acids long. V was trimmed by 1 base and J by 7 bases, leaving 21 bases between them. The germline CDR1 and CDR2 sequences are SGHRS and YFSETQ. The CDR3 sequence is CASSLQGTYEAWNEQFF. DNA for the CDR3: TGCGCCAGCAGCTTGCAGGGCACCTACGAGGCGTGGAATGAGCAGTTCTTC. The variable domain in full, with the rest retrieved from reference TRBV5-1 and TRBJ2-1, is KAGVTQTPRYLIKTRGQQVTLSCSPISGHRSVSWYQQTPGQGLQFLFEYFSETQRNKGNFPGRFSGRQFSNSRSEMNVSTLELGDSALYLCASSLQGTYEAWNEQFFGPGTRLTVL.

The chain links TRBV28 to TRBJ1-3; tentative D call: TRBD1 (6 bases). Per the germline V gene, CDR1 is MDHEN and CDR2 is SYDVKM. V lost 5 bases to trimming and J lost 1 base, with 9 bases between them. This CDR3 region has 14 residues. The CDR3 loop is CASSTGYSGNTIYF. The CDR3 region has the DNA TGTGCCAGCAGTACAGGGTATTCTGGAAACACCATATATTTT. Full variable domain (rest looked up from reference TRBV28 and TRBJ1-3): DVKVTQSSRYLVKRTGEKVFLECVQDMDHENMFWYRQDPGLGLRLIYFSYDVKMKEKGDIPEGYSVSREKKERFSLILESASTNQTSMYLCASSTGYSGNTIYFGEGSWLTVV.

With regard to this clonotype: This may be a read error, as it is one base from a much larger clone. V usage is TRBV6-5 and J usage is TRBJ2-7; 10 bases agree with TRBD1. Germline V gene lookup returns CDR1 MNHEY and CDR2 SVGAGI. This CDR3 contains 17 residues. The V gene end was trimmed by 5 bases and the J gene end by 3 bases; junction bases not matched to a gene: 13. Here the CDR3 DNA reads TGTGCCAGCAGTCATTGGCCCCGGACAGGGGGTGTCTACGAGCAGTACTTC. Its translation: CASSHWPRTGGVYEQYF.

The gene calls are TRBV11-2 and TRBJ2-1; D call uncertain. Germline V gene data show CDR1 as SGHAT and CDR2 as FQNNGV. The CDR3 length is 11 residues. The V and J ends lost 5 bases and 9 bases respectively, with 8 bases between them. The CDR3 DNA reads TGTGCCAGCAGCGAAACCGGTGAGCAGTTCTTC. It yields the protein CASSETGEQFF.